The clone carrying this T cell receptor (beta chain) was recorded many times. Its antigen remains unidentified. Trimming left V 1 base short and J 6 bases short, with 13 bases between. The CDR3 length is 15 residues. CDR1 and CDR2 from the germline V gene are SGHTA and FQGNSA. The sample originates from a study of T-cell reconstitution after alpha-beta-depleted transplantation in children. Overall study results and limits: TCRbeta diversity was high at day 60 in some patients (a result of surviving recipient T cells and thymic progenitors). Newly generated T cells supplied most T-cell counts and diversity one year post-transplant. Alpha-beta T cells about two months after transplant reportedly derived from several hundred expanded graft clones.

Library preparation (for TCRbeta) was performed with unique molecular identifiers. TCRdb itself ran the PCR reads through MiXCR, one entry per CDR3 protein. The table records 600,000 to 800,000 distinct CDR3 sequences, 13% of them present only once. The specimen comprised PBMCs, sampled before TCRalphabeta/CD19-depleted stem cell transplant. The origin of this receptor is a girl aged 2-9 years with congenital amegakaryocytic thrombocytopenia, due to receive a stem cell transplant. The chain combines TRBV7-2 with TRBJ2-1; possible D gene TRBD2, 7 bases. CDR3 nucleotides: TGTGCCAGCAGCTTAGGGTCGGGGGGCCTCAATGAGCAGTTCTTC. It encodes CASSLGSGGLNEQFF. The full variable domain, completed using reference TRBV7-2 and TRBJ2-1, is GAGVSQSPSNKVTEKGKDVELRCDPISGHTALYWYRQSLGQGLEFLIYFQGNSAPDKSGLPSDRFSAERTGGSVSTLTIQRTQQEDSAVYLCASSLGSGGLNEQFFGPGTRLTVL.